These 13 T cell receptor beta chains came from one sample sequenced in a study of T cells after posttransplantation cyclophosphamide. The repertoire was sequenced with immunoSEQ multiplex PCR; TCRdb's copy has only in-frame clones and lacks some. The profile covers about 9,200 clones, with over 95% appearing a single time and 0.2% to 0.3% taken by the ten largest. Sequencing was performed on naive CD8+ T cells sorted from PBMCs. Every receptor here comes from a man in his fifties or sixties in good health, CMV-negative, and a related stem cell transplant donor.

V is TRBV27 and J is TRBJ2-3, with a possible D match to TRBD2 (5 bases). Trimming removed 2 bases at V and 3 bases at J, with 9 bases between. Germline CDR1 MNHEY, CDR2 SMNVEV (reference sequence). CDR3 length equals 14 residues. CDR3 sequence reads: CASSLGLFTDTQYF. Here the CDR3 DNA reads TGTGCCAGCAGTTTAGGACTCTTTACAGATACGCAGTATTTT.

The genes are TRBV7-9 and TRBJ1-5; no firm D call. Trimming took 5 bases from V and 1 from J, leaving 9 bases between them. The CDR3 extends over 14 amino acids. Per germline, CDR1 SEHNR and CDR2 FQNEAQ (reference sequence). This chain's CDR3 is CASSQGGSNQPQHF. DNA of the CDR3: TGTGCCAGCAGCCAAGGAGGAAGCAATCAGCCCCAGCATTTT. The entire variable domain, with the rest obtained from reference TRBV7-9 and TRBJ1-5, is as follows: DTGVSQNPRHKITKRGQNVTFRCDPISEHNRLYWYRQTLGQGPEFLTYFQNEAQLEKSRLLSDRFSAERPKGSFSTLEIQRTEQGDSAMYLCASSQGGSNQPQHFGDGTRLSIL.

The V call is TRBV5-1, the J call TRBJ1-3; TRBD1 agrees at 10 bases. The germline V gene encodes CDR1 SGHRS and CDR2 YFSETQ. The V gene end was trimmed by 4 bases and the J gene end by 4 bases; junction bases not matched to a gene: 5. The CDR3 runs 15 residues. The CDR3 DNA reads TGCGCCAGCAGCCGCGACAGGGGGCCAGGAAACACCATATATTTT. Translated: CASSRDRGPGNTIYF.

The V call is TRBV6-5, the J call TRBJ2-1, with D perhaps TRBD2 (5 bases). Trimming removed 6 bases from V and 10 bases from J, with 10 bases in between. The CDR3 has 11 residues. Per germline, CDR1 MNHEY and CDR2 SVGAGI. CDR3 in DNA: TGTGCCAGCAGAAAACTAGGGGAGCAGTTCTTC. As protein: CASRKLGEQFF.

The J gene is TRBJ2-1, the V gene TRBV7-9; TRBD2 might be the D (5 bases). The germline gives CDR1 SEHNR, CDR2 FQNEAQ (reference sequence). The V end lost 10 bases, the J end lost 2 bases, and 21 bases lay between the germline ends. CDR3 size: 16 residues. The chain's CDR3 is CATHFLEASPYNEQFF. CDR3 sequence (DNA): TGTGCCACCCACTTTTTGGAGGCTTCCCCCTACAATGAGCAGTTCTTC.

The chain uses TRBV9 and TRBJ2-2, with unresolved D. Trimming took 0 bases from V and 4 from J, leaving 10 bases between them. The CDR3 length is 15 residues. CDR1 SGDLS and CDR2 YYNGEE come from the germline V gene. CDR3: CASSVVPGGTGELFF. The CDR3 DNA reads TGTGCCAGCAGCGTAGTTCCCGGCGGCACCGGGGAGCTGTTTTTT.

A word on this clone: This CDR3 is also generated by other DNA sequences in the sample. The chain employs TRBV6-1 and TRBJ1-6, with 7 bases aligning to TRBD1. V lost 7 bases to trimming and J lost 10 bases; unmatched junction nucleotides: 13. This CDR3 has 15 amino acids. Germline lookup yields CDR1 MNHNS and CDR2 SASEGT. DNA for the CDR3: TGTGCCAGCACCCTTGACAGGGCTGCCTTATCACCCCTCCACTTT. Its protein is CASTLDRAALSPLHF.

The chain employs TRBV4-2 and TRBJ2-3, with D tentatively TRBD2 (5 bases). CDR1 is LGHNA, CDR2 YNFKEQ, per germline. The CDR3 has 17 residues. V shed 0 bases and J shed 0 bases, with 13 bases lying between them. CDR3 sequence reads: CASSQEESSLSTDTQYF. As DNA, the CDR3 is TGTGCCAGCAGCCAAGAGGAGTCTAGCCTCAGCACAGATACGCAGTATTTT.

The V gene is TRBV2, the J gene TRBJ2-7; maybe TRBD2 (6 bases). The CDR3 extends over 13 amino acids. The germline gives CDR1 SNHLY, CDR2 FYNNEI. V lost 1 base and J 6 bases, leaving 10 bases between the germline ends. The CDR3 DNA is TGTGCCAGCAGTGAAGTGGGGGGTGGCGAGCAGTACTTC. Translating it yields CASSEVGGGEQYF.

The genes are TRBV27 and TRBJ1-1; TRBD1 matches 10 bases. CDR3 length: 14 residues. The ends lost 5 bases at V and 8 bases at J; junction bases unmatched: 8. CDR1 and CDR2 (germline): MNHEY, SMNVEV (reference sequence). CDR3 in DNA: TGTGCCAGCAGTGCCGGGACAGGGGTCGTGGAAGCTTTCTTT. Translating gives CASSAGTGVVEAFF.

The CDR3, as DNA: TGTGCCAGCAGTTTTACAGGGAGGGTGAGCACAGATACGCAGTATTTT. Amino acids: CASSFTGRVSTDTQYF. The chain employs TRBV6-5 and TRBJ2-3, with D perhaps matching TRBD2 (7 bases). The V gene's germline CDR1 is MNHEY and CDR2 SVGAGI. Trimming cost V 4 bases and J 0 bases, with 14 bases left between them. The CDR3 spans 16 residues.

The chain employs TRBV6-5 and TRBJ2-7; D possibly corresponds to TRBD2 (6 bases). Germline lookup yields CDR1 MNHEY and CDR2 SVGAGI. There are 16 residues in the CDR3. V gave up 0 bases and J gave up 5 bases, with 17 bases separating them. CDR3 amino acids: CASSYSEGTVMDEQYF. The CDR3 nucleotides read TGTGCCAGCAGTTACTCGGAGGGAACGGTCATGGACGAGCAGTACTTC.

The V call is TRBV19, the J call TRBJ1-6; D ambiguous. Germline V gene data show CDR1 as LNHDA and CDR2 as SQIVND (reference sequence). The V and J ends lost 3 bases and 8 bases respectively, with 14 bases between them. There are 15 residues in the CDR3. This CDR3 reads CASSISGFNDSPLHF. The CDR3 DNA sequence: TGTGCCAGTAGTATTTCAGGATTCAATGATTCACCCCTCCACTTT.